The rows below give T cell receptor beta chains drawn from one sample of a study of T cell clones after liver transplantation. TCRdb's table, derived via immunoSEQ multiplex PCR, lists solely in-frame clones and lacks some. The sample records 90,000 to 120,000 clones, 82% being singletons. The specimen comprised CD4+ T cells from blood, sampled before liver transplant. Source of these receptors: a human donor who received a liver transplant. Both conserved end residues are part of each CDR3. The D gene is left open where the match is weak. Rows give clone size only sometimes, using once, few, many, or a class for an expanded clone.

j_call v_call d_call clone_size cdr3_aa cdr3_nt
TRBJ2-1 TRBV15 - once CATSRELRGNGEQFF TGTGCCACCAGCAGAGAACTGAGGGGTAATGGGGAGCAGTTCTTC
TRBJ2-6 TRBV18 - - CASSPIKSSGANVLTF TGTGCCAGCTCGCCGATTAAGAGCTCTGGGGCCAACGTCCTGACTTTC
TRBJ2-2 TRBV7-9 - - CASSLELASLNTGELFF TGTGCCAGCAGCTTAGAATTAGCTAGCCTAAACACCGGGGAGCTGTTTTTT
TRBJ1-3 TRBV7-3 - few CASSLVGGGGNTIYF TGTGCCAGCAGCTTAGTCGGGGGCGGAGGAAACACCATATATTTT
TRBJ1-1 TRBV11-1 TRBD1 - CASSPGTGGNTEAFF TGTGCCAGCAGCCCCGGGACAGGGGGTAACACTGAAGCTTTCTTT
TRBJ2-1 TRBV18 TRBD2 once CASSPREAAGNEQFF TGTGCCAGCTCACCACGGGAAGCAGCGGGGAATGAGCAGTTCTTC
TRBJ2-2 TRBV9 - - CASSRGRVTGELFF TGTGCCAGCAGCCGGGGACGGGTAACAGGGGAGCTGTTTTTT
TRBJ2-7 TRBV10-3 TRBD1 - CAISDALGQSSYEQYF TGTGCCATCAGTGACGCCCTGGGACAGAGCTCCTACGAGCAGTACTTC
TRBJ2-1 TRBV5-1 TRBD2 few CASSLLSSGLTQGEQFF TGCGCCAGCAGCTTGTTGTCTAGCGGACTTACCCAGGGTGAGCAGTTCTTC
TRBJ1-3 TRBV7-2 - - CASTVQPSGNTIYF TGTGCCAGCACAGTTCAGCCCTCTGGAAACACCATATATTTT
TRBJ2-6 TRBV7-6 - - CASSPKEGEGLTF TGTGCCAGCAGCCCAAAAGAGGGGGAGGGTTTGACTTTC
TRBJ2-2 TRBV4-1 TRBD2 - CASSRLLGLLAGGANTGELFF TGCGCCAGCAGCCGGCTCCTTGGTCTGCTAGCGGGAGGCGCGAACACCGGGGAGCTGTTTTTT
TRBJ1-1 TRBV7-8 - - CASSLVGGALRGTEAFF TGTGCCAGCAGCTTAGTGGGGGGAGCCCTCAGGGGTACTGAAGCTTTCTTT
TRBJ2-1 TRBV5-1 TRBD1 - CASSLGTGSNEQFF TGCGCCAGCAGCTTGGGGACAGGGAGTAATGAGCAGTTCTTC
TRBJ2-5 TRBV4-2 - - CASSQDLTDIGETQYF TGTGCCAGCAGCCAAGATCTAACGGACATCGGAGAGACCCAGTACTTC
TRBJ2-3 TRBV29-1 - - CSVTGGGTDTQYF TGCAGCGTCACGGGGGGCGGCACAGATACGCAGTATTTT
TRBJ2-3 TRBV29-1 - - CSVSRESDTQYF TGCAGCGTTTCCCGGGAGTCAGATACGCAGTATTTT
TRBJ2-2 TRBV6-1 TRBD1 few CASSYTTGAGELFF TGTGCCAGCAGTTATACCACAGGGGCCGGGGAGCTGTTTTTT
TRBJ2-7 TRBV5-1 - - CASSADVWEQYF TGCGCCAGCAGCGCGGACGTCTGGGAGCAGTACTTC
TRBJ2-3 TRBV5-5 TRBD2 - CASSPRGTSGRTDTQYF TGTGCCAGCAGCCCCAGAGGGACTAGCGGGAGGACAGATACGCAGTATTTT
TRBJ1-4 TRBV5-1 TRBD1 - CASSLGGTGASQKLFF TGCGCCAGCAGCTTGGGCGGGACAGGGGCAAGTCAAAAACTGTTTTTT
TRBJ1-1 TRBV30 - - CAWVGELNTEAFF TGTGCCTGGGTAGGAGAACTGAACACTGAAGCTTTCTTT
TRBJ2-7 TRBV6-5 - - CASSYGAEKTYEQYF TGTGCCAGCAGTTACGGGGCGGAGAAGACCTACGAGCAGTACTTC
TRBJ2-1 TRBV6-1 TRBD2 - CASSLIAGGQREQFF TGTGCCAGCAGCCTAATAGCGGGAGGGCAGCGTGAGCAGTTCTTC
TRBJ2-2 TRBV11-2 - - CASNFHTGELFF TGTGCCAGCAACTTTCACACCGGGGAGCTGTTTTTT
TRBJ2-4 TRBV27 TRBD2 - CASRKLAGLAKNIQYF TGTGCCAGCAGGAAACTAGCGGGGCTAGCCAAAAACATTCAGTACTTC
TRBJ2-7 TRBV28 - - CASSPRGGRSYEQYF TGTGCCAGCAGTCCCCGGGGCGGAAGATCCTACGAGCAGTACTTC
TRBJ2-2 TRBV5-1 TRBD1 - CASLNSVPGGAFPGELFF TGCGCCAGCCTCAACTCGGTTCCAGGGGGCGCGTTCCCCGGGGAGCTGTTTTTT
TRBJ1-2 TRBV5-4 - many CASSLHRLGISDLYGYTF TGTGCCAGCAGCTTGCATCGATTAGGGATTTCAGACCTTTATGGCTACACCTTC
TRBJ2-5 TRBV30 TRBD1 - CAWSVRQGVGTQYF TGTGCCTGGAGTGTACGACAGGGGGTTGGCACCCAGTACTTC
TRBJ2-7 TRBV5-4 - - CASSSRYEQYF TGTGCCAGCAGCTCCCGATACGAGCAGTACTTC
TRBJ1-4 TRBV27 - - CASSPLAGDEKLFF TGTGCCAGCAGTCCCCTGGCAGGGGACGAAAAACTGTTTTTT
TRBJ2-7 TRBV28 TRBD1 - CASSLLGGQGSYEQYF TGTGCCAGCAGTTTATTGGGTGGACAGGGCTCCTACGAGCAGTACTTC
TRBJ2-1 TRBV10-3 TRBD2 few CAISPGTGTNKKQFF TGTGCCATCAGCCCTGGAACCGGGACTAATAAAAAGCAGTTCTTC
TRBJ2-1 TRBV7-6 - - CASSLGPDPYNEQFF TGTGCCAGCAGCTTAGGTCCGGACCCCTACAATGAGCAGTTCTTC
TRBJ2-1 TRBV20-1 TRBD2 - CSATTSAEQFF TGCAGTGCTACGACTAGCGCTGAGCAGTTCTTC
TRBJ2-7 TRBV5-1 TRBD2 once CACNSGREYEQYF TGCGCCTGCAATAGCGGGAGGGAGTACGAGCAGTACTTC